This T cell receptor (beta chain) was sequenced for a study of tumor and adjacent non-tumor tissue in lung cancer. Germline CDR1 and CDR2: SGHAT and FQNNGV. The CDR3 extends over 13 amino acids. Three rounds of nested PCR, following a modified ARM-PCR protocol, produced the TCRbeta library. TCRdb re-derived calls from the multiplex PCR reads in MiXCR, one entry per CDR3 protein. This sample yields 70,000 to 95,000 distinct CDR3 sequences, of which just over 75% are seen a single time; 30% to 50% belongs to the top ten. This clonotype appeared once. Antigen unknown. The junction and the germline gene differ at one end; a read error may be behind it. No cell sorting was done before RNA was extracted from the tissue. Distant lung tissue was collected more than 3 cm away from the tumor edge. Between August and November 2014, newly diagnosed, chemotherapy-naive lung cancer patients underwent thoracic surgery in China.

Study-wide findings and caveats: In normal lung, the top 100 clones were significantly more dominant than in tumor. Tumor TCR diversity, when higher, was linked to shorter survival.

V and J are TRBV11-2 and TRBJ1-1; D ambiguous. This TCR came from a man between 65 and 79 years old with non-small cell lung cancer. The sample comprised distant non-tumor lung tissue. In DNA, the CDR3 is TGTGCTAGCAGCCCCACGGTGAACACTGAGGCTTTCTTT. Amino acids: CASSPTVNTEAFF.